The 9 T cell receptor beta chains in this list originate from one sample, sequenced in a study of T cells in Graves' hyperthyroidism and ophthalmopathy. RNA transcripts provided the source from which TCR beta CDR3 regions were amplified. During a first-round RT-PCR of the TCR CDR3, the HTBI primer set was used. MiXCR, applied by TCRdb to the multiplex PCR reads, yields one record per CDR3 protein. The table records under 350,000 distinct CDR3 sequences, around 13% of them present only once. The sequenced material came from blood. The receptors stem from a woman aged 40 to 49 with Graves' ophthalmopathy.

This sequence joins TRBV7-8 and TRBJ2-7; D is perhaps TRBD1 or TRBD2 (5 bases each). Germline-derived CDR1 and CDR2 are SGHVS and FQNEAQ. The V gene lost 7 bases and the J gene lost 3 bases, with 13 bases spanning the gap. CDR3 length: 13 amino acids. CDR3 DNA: TGTGCCAGCACCTCCGGGACCAGCTACGAGCAGTACTTC. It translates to CASTSGTSYEQYF.

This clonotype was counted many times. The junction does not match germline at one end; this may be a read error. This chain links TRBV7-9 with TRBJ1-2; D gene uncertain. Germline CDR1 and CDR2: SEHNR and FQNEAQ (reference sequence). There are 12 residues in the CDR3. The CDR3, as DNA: TGTGCCAGCAGCCCGTACGACTACGGCTACACCTTC. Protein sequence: CASSPYDYGYTF.

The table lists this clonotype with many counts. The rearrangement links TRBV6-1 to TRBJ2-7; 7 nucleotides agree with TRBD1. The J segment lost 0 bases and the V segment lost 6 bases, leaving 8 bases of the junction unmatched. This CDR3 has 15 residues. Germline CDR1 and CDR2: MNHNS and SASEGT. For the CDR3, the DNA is TGTGCCAGCAGCAATTACCGGGACAGCTCCTACGAGCAGTACTTC. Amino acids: CASSNYRDSSYEQYF.

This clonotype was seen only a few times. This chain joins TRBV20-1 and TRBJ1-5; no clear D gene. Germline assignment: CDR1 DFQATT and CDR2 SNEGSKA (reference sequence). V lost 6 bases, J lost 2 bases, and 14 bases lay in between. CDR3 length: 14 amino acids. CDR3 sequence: CSAAPPRGNQPQHF. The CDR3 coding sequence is TGCAGTGCGGCTCCCCCCCGGGGCAATCAGCCCCAGCATTTT.

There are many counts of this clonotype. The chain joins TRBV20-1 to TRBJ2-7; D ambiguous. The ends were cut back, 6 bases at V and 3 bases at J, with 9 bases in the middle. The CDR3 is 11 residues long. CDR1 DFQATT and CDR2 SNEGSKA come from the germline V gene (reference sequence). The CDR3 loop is CSAHANYEQYF. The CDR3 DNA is TGCAGTGCCCACGCAAACTACGAGCAGTACTTC.

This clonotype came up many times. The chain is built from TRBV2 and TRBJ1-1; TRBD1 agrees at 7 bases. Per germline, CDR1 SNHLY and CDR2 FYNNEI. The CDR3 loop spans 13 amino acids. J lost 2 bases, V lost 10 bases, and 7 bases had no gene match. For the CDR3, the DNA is TGTGCCACTGGGGGGACAGAAAACACTGAAGCTTTCTTT. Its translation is CATGGTENTEAFF.

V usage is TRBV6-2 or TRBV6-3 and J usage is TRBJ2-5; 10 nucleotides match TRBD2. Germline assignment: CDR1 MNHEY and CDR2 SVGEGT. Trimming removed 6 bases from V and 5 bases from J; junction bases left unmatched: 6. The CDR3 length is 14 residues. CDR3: CASRRGLATETQYF. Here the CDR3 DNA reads TGTGCCAGCAGGCGGGGACTAGCGACCGAGACCCAGTACTTC.

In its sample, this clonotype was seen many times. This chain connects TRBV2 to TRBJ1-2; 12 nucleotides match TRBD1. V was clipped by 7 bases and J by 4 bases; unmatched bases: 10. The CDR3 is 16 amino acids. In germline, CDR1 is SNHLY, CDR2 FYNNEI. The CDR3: CASMRDRGREGYGYTF. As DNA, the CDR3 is TGTGCCAGCATGCGGGACAGGGGGCGCGAGGGCTATGGCTACACCTTC.

This CDR3 reads CATSDLGPAGANEQFF. CDR3 nucleotide sequence: TGTGCCACCAGTGATCTTGGTCCAGCGGGGGCCAATGAGCAGTTCTTC. V gene TRBV24-1 combines with J gene TRBJ2-1; TRBD2 matches at 8 bases. This CDR3 region has 16 residues. The V and J ends lost 3 bases and 6 bases, in that order; junction bases with no gene match: 9. Germline lookup yields CDR1 KGHDR and CDR2 SFDVKD.